This TCR beta chain emerged from a study of T cell responses to AZD1222 COVID-19 vaccine (dated by TCRdb to the early 2020s). About the investigation overall: A total of under 250 trial participants underwent TCR sequencing, of whom about 210 had received two doses of AZD1222 and some 26 had received two doses of the MenACWY control vaccine. Enrollment into the trials was organized by age into subgroups of 18-55, 56-69 and 70-plus years, and those subgroups contained approximately 150, 30 and 60 TCR-sequenced participants, respectively.

The CDR3 regions of human TCRbeta chains were analyzed by immunosequencing. The authors' analysis ran thus. TCRs in the repertoires were compared against a reference library of SARS-CoV-2-specific TCRs that had been generated with the MIRA antigen-specificity platform. Breadth meant the fraction of unique TCRs that were SARS-CoV-2-associated, whereas depth meant the fraction of total T cells that were SARS-CoV-2-associated. Using the MIRA data, each spike-specific TCR was mapped to the spike region that the TCR reacts to and placed in a CD4 or CD8 class. Log10-transformed breadth and depth values were compared by one-way ANOVA with Sidak's multiple comparisons tests. TCRdb carries this immuneACCESS record with in-frame sequences only. Its versions omit some clonotypes, under half of them owing to an unresolved V gene in the studies checked, with the rest unexplained. The V and J calls and clone size come from that table; D and trimming were worked out from the DNA. For this sample there are fewer than 120,000 clones; 92% appear just once. In total, the top ten clones hold about 2.6% of the sample.

V and J lose 2 bases and 5 bases, and a span of 10 bases separates them. The CDR3 holds 13 amino acids from the cysteine to the phenylalanine. The kept DNA is CDR3 alone, 39 bases in frame from the first base. CDR1 and CDR2, looked up from the germline V gene, are MGHRA and YSYEKL. Details on this clone: Its recognized antigen is unknown. Nothing much larger sits one base from this clone, and base qualities are not available.

Results the study describes overall, beyond this receptor: Because no samples from the day 14 peak response were available, repertoires could be characterized only after the peak T cell response. The 56-69-year group was small, and its depth increase did not reach significance, likely because of low power. The vaccine-associated CD4 TCRs covered the entire spike protein, and the dominant responses fell in regions 160-218 and 743-854. Nearly half of unique spike-specific TCRs reportedly recognized epitopes outside regions mutated in the B.1.351 and B.1.1.7 variants. Only five to seven AZD1222 recipients were SARS-CoV-2 seropositive at baseline, limiting conclusions about previously exposed vaccinees. Participants were mostly white British, with more females than males. The authors suggested clonal diversity may have been underestimated. A significant rise in spike-specific TCR breadth and depth was observed after two AZD1222 doses relative to day 0 and relative to MenACWY recipients.

The time point label, as the study defines it: about 28 days (+/-7) after the second vaccine dose. Because spike-specific TCR depth and breadth did not differ between the two schedules, AZD1222 recipients who got a second dose at roughly 4 weeks were pooled with those who got a second dose at roughly 12 weeks. Vaccinee samples were obtained from the UK trials COV001 and COV002, which included a single-blind randomized controlled phase 2/3 trial of AZD1222 (ChAdOx1 nCoV-19) in healthy adults. Trial participant PBMC samples were collected at day 0 and day 28 after the second dose for TCRbeta chain sequencing.

This sample comprised peripheral blood, obtained 28 days after the second AZD1222 dose. This receptor was obtained from an adult who received the AZD1222 COVID-19 vaccine. This chain joins TRBV4-1 to TRBJ2-7, with a tentative D gene TRBD1 over 6 matching bases. The CDR3 region reads CASSQRQGNEQYF. Here is the DNA: TGCGCCAGCAGCCAACGCCAGGGGAACGAGCAGTACTTC.